This T cell receptor (beta chain) was documented in a study of T cells in Graves' hyperthyroidism and ophthalmopathy (dated by TCRdb to about 2019). Study-level background: Peripheral blood was sampled at the time of initial diagnosis, prior to any treatment. To identify distinguishing TCR V-J signatures, a discovery cohort of around 100 patients was used, comprising approximately 40 with Graves' ophthalmopathy and 57 with stable Graves' hyperthyroidism. An independent validation cohort of 18 to 20 hyperthyroidism patients and more than 15 patients who later progressed to ophthalmopathy tested prospective prediction of ophthalmopathy. For training and testing, the 100 or so patients in the discovery cohort were randomly divided in a 7:3 ratio. In several Graves' hyperthyroidism patients, the study also compared T-cell repertoires from thyroid tissue with T-cell repertoires from blood. Once sampling was done, hyperthyroidism patients were given methimazole at a starting dose of 30 mg daily, whereas ophthalmopathy patients were given high-dose intravenous methylprednisolone. TCR Vbeta CDR3 sequencing of some 140 peripheral blood samples (roughly 41 ophthalmopathy, 75 to 85 hyperthyroidism and some 17 progressor patients) is reported in the paper. What the study reported, not specific to this receptor: In validation, the model predicted progression to ophthalmopathy with around 71% sensitivity and roughly 75% specificity, a median of around 6.6 months before onset. No statistical method was used to set the sample size in advance, and investigators knew the group allocation. A model built on a 13 V-J signature distinguished ophthalmopathy from stable hyperthyroidism, reaching roughly 88% sensitivity and under 84% specificity in cross-validation and 80%/75% in testing. Most expanded thyroid clonotypes (frequency above 0.001) were also detected in blood, suggesting blood repertoires may reflect thyroid immune responses.

Amplification of TCR beta CDR3 regions was carried out from RNA transcripts. The TCR CDR3 was subjected to a first round of RT-PCR using the HTBI primer set and the Qiagen OneStep RT-PCR kit. Libraries were constructed in a second round of multiplex PCR, after which size selection and purification were performed. Libraries were sequenced paired-end with 100 bp reads on an Illumina HiSeq2000. Under the source paper's analysis protocol: SOAPnuke was used to process the raw data, throwing out any read that contained adapters or uncalled bases, had a mean Phred below 15, or lacked an exact constant-primer or identifier match. COPE v1.2.5 was used to merge high-quality paired reads, and clonotypes were defined as unique nucleotide sequences. Clonotypes were aligned to IMGT TRBV, TRBD and TRBJ reference segments using MiTCR v1.1. Only V-J combinations with frequency above 0.0001, covering about 99% of repertoires, were analysed. The TCS score was defined as F50 (clonal expansion) divided by E x V (chaos), with BLOSUM62-based TCRdist calculated between CDR3 peptides within each V-J. Welch's t-statistics and random forest reduced around 520 V-J features to 13, which were used in a naive Bayes classifier (R e1071). TCRdb reprocessed the public reads (quality trimming at Q25 with fastp, clone calling with MiXCR) and kept in-frame beta chains. Duplicate CDR3 protein sequences are folded into a single record with the most common DNA and genes. V and J calls and clone size were set by TCRdb, not the authors. Here the sample has 450,000 to 650,000 distinct CDR3 sequences; 12% to 15% occur a single time. The ten largest clonotypes hold 7% to 9% of the sample.

Moderately to severely active disease, a Clinical Activity Score of at least 3, a NOSPECS grade of at least 4, and a duration under 3 months were present in ophthalmopathy patients. The study excluded patients with uncontrolled infections, other autoimmune diseases, pregnancy or lactation. Diagnoses relied on clinical symptoms, serum thyroxine and TRAb, thyroid ultrasound and orbital computed tomography. PBMCs were separated from approximately 9.9 ml of fresh peripheral blood using Ficoll-Paque density gradient centrifugation. Trizol reagent was used to extract total RNA, and RNA quality was then checked on an Agilent 2100 Bioanalyzer. The germline V gene (reference sequence) provides CDR1 DFQATT and CDR2 SNEGSKA. The germline V and J ends show losses of 6 bases and 2 bases respectively, and no gene match explains 8 bases of the junction. From its cysteine to its phenylalanine, the CDR3 spans 14 amino acids. The only DNA kept is the CDR3, 42 bases in frame from the first base.

This clonotype has at least ten counts. Its antigen specificity is not known. Base qualities are missing; no much larger clone stands one base away. Sequenced material: blood. This receptor was identified in a woman between 18 and 29 years old with Graves' ophthalmopathy. Recombination linked TRBV20-1 to TRBJ2-7, and 9 junctional nucleotides match TRBD1. The CDR3 reads CSAPGTGPTYEQYF. Read as DNA, the sequence is TGCAGTGCCCCCGGGACAGGGCCTACCTACGAGCAGTACTTC.